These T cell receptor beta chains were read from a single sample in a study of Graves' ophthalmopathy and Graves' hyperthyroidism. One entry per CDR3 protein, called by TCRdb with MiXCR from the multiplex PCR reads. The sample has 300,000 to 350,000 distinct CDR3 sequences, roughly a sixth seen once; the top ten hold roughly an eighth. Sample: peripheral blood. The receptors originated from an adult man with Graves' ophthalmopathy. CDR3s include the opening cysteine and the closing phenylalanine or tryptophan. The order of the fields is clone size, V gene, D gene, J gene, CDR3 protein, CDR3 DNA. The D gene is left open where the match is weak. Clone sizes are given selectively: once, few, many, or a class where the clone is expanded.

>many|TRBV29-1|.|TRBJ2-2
CSVLVAGELFF
TGCAGCGTCCTCGTCGCCGGGGAGCTGTTTTTT
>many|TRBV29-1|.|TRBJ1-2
CSGTGQSDGGYTF
TGCAGCGGGACCGGACAGTCCGACGGAGGCTACACCTTC
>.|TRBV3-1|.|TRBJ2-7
CASSQVGQGPYEQYF
TGTGCCAGCAGCCAAGTAGGCCAGGGTCCCTACGAGCAGTACTTC
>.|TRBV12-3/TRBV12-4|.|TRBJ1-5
CASSSEGIGNQPQHF
TGTGCCAGCAGTTCTGAGGGGATTGGCAATCAGCCCCAGCATTTT
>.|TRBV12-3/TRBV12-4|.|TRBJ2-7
CASSLGLESSYEQSF
TGTGCCAGCAGTCTCGGGTTAGAAAGCTCCTACGAGCAGTCCTTC
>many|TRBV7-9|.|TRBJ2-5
CASSLGSSPETQYF
TGTGCCAGCAGCTTAGGTTCTTCACCCGAGACCCAGTACTTC
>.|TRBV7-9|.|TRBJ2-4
CASSLGGAVAKNIQYF
TGTGCCAGCAGCTTAGGTGGAGCGGTAGCCAAAAACATTCAGTACTTC
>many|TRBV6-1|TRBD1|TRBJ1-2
CASSKDRRNSYGYTF
TGTGCCAGCAGCAAGGACAGGAGGAACTCCTATGGCTACACCTTC
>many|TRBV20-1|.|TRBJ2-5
CSAIPSGQETQYF
TGCAGTGCTATTCCTTCCGGACAAGAGACCCAGTACTTC
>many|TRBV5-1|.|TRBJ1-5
CASSLLGGNQPQHF
TGCGCCAGCAGCTTGTTAGGGGGCAATCAGCCCCAGCATTTT
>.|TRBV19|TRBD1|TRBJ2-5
CATSMGQGDQEIQYF
TGTGCCACGTCAATGGGACAGGGGGACCAAGAGATCCAGTACTTC
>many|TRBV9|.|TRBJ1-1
CASSVGLQGRYTEAFF
TGTGCCAGCAGCGTAGGGTTACAGGGAAGGTACACTGAAGCTTTCTTT
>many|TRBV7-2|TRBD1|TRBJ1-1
CASSLSRDSRAFF
TGTGCCAGCAGCTTAAGCCGGGACAGCCGGGCTTTCTTT
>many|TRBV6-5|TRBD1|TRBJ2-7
CASSPLGQGGYEQYF
TGTGCCAGCAGTCCACTCGGACAGGGCGGGTACGAGCAGTACTTC
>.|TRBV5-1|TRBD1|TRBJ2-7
CASSQSPGTGVRQYF
TGCGCCAGCAGCCAAAGCCCCGGGACAGGGGTTAGGCAGTACTTC
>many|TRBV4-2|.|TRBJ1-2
CASSLEEGSSYYGYTF
TGTGCCAGCAGCCTCGAAGAAGGATCCTCCTACTATGGCTACACCTTC
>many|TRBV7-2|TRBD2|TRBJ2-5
CASSLVSGGRQETQYF
TGTGCCAGCAGCTTAGTATCGGGGGGGCGGCAAGAGACCCAGTACTTC
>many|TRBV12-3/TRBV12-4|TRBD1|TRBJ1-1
CAVPGGTEAFF
TGTGCCGTCCCAGGGGGCACTGAAGCTTTCTTT
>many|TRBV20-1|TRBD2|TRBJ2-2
CSARTGLAGGYGTGELFF
TGCAGTGCTAGGACGGGACTAGCGGGAGGATATGGCACCGGGGAGCTGTTTTTT
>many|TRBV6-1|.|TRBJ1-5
CASSPVPNMESNQPQHF
TGTGCCAGCAGTCCTGTTCCGAACATGGAGAGCAATCAGCCCCAGCATTTT
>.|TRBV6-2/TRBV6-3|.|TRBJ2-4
CASSTAKNIQYF
TGTGCCAGCAGTACAGCCAAAAACATTCAGTACTTC
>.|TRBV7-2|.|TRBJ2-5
CASSLQETLYF
TGTGCCAGCAGCCTGCAAGAGACCCTGTACTTC